This T cell receptor (beta chain) was identified in a study of human T cells and chemical hapten exposure. Study at large: How much TCR each sample yielded varied, mostly because pooled library volumes differed slightly.

Library preparation tagged each individual cDNA molecule with a unique molecular identifier. Study processing details: From around 25,000 to 690,000 TCRs were found per sample, with a median of around 96,000. TCRdb re-called the RACE reads with MiXCR, one entry per CDR3 protein. Here the V and J calls rest on TCRdb's processing, not on the authors' analysis. The sample lists just over 90,000 distinct CDR3 sequences, approximately 9% occurring once. Whole-study findings and limits: No shift was seen in TCRs above 1 in 1000 frequency with DPC sensitization.

This clonotype appeared a few times. As yet, its antigen is unknown. As to time point: healthy volunteer bleed at 2 weeks. It was from unfractionated whole blood that total RNA was extracted. CDR1 SNHLY and CDR2 FYNNEI come from the germline V gene. The CDR3 has 16 residues. Sample: whole blood. V is TRBV2 and J is TRBJ2-3; 11 bases map to TRBD2. The clonotype comes from a female donor in good health. Some clones in this sample may be carry-over from other donors' samples. For the CDR3, the DNA is TGTGCAAGCGACGTACTAGCGGGAGAAGGCACAGATACGCAGTATTTT. Translating gives CASDVLAGEGTDTQYF.